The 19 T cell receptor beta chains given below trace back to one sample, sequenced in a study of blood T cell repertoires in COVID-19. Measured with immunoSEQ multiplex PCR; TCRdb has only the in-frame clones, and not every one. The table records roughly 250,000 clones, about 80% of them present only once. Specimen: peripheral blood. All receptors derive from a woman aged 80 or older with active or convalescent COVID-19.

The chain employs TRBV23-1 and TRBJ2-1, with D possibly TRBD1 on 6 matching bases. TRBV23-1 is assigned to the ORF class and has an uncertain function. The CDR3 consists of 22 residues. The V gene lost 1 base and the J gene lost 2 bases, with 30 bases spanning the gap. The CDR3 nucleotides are TGCGCCAGCAGTCAATGGGGCTGCGGAACAGGGAATTACCCAGATACCTACAATGAGCAGTTCTTC. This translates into CASSQWGCGTGNYPDTYNEQFF.

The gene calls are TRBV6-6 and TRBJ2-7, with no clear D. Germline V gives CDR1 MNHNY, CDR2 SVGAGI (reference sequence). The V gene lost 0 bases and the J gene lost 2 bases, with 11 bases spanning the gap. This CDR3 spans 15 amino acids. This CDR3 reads CASSYSPTVTYEQYF. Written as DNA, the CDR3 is TGTGCCAGCAGTTACTCGCCTACCGTGACCTACGAGCAGTACTTC.

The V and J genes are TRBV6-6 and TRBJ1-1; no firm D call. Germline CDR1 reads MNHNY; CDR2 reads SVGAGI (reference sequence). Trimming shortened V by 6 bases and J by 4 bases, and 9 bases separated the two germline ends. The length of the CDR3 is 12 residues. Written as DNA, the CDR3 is TGTGCCAGCAGGGTTATCGGCACTGAAGCTTTCTTT. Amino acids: CASRVIGTEAFF.

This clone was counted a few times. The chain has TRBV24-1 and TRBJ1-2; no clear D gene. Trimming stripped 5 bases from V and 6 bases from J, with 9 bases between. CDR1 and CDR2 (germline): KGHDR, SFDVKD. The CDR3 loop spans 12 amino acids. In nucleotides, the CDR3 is TGTGCCACCAGTGCGGGAGTAGATGGCTACACCTTC. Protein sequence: CATSAGVDGYTF.

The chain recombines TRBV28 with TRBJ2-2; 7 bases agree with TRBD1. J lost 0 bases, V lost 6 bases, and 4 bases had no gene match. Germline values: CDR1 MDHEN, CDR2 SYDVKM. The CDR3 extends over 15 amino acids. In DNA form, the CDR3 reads TGTGCCAGCAGACCTGGGACAGCGAACACCGGGGAGCTGTTTTTT. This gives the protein CASRPGTANTGELFF. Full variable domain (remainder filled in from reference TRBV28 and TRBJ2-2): DVKVTQSSRYLVKRTGEKVFLECVQDMDHENMFWYRQDPGLGLRLIYFSYDVKMKEKGDIPEGYSVSREKKERFSLILESASTNQTSMYLCASRPGTANTGELFFGEGSRLTVL.

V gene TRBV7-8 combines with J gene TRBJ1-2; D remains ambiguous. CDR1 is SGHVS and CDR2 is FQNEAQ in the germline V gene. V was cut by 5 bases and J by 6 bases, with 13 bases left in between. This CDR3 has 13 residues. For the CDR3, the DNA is TGTGCCAGCAGCCGCAAGACATTAGATGGCTACACCTTC. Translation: CASSRKTLDGYTF.

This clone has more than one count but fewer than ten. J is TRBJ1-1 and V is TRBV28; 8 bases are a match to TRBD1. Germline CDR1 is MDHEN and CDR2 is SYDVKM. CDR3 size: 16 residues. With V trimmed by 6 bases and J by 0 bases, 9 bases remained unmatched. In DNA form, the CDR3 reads TGTGCCAGCAGCTCGACAGGGGCAGGCTTGAACACTGAAGCTTTCTTT. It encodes CASSSTGAGLNTEAFF.

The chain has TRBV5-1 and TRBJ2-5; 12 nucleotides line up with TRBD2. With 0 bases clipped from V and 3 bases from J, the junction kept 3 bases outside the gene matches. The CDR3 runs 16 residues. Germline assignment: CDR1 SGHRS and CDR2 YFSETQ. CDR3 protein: CASSLVPSGGEETQYF. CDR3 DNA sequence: TGCGCCAGCAGCTTGGTTCCTAGCGGGGGGGAAGAGACCCAGTACTTC.

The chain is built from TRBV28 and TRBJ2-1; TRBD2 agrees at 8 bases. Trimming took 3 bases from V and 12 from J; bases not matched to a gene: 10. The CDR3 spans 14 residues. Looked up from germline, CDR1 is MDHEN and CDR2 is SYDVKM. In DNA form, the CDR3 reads TGTGCCAGCAGTTTTGGGCGGGGGGCCGCCACGCAGTTCTTC. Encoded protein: CASSFGRGAATQFF.

As DNA, the CDR3 is TGTGCCAGCTCCGCAGGAGGGTCGGACACTGAAGCTTTCTTT. Translation: CASSAGGSDTEAFF. This sequence joins TRBV18 and TRBJ1-1; no definite D call. Germline V lookup: CDR1 KGHSH, CDR2 LQKENI. V was shortened by 6 bases and J by 3 bases, with 14 bases between the two germline ends. The CDR3 runs 14 residues.

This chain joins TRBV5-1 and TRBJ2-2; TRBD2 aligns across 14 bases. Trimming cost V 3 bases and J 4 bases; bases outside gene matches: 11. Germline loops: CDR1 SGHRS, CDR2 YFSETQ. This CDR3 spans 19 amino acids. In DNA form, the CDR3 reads TGCGCCAGCAGCTCGACGGGGACTAGCGGGAGTTATGGCACCGGGGAGCTGTTTTTT. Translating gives CASSSTGTSGSYGTGELFF.

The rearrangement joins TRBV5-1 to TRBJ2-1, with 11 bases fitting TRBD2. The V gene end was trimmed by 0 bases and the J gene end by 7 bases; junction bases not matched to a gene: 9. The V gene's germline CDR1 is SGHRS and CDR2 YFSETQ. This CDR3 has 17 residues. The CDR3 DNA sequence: TGCGCCAGCAGCTTGGGTATTACTAGCGGGAGAGAGAATGAGCAGTTCTTC. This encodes CASSLGITSGRENEQFF.

Here the CDR3 reads CASSLGAGLDSPLHF. The CDR3 nucleotides are TGTGCCAGCAGCTTAGGGGCGGGGTTGGATTCACCCCTCCACTTT. The J gene is TRBJ1-6, the V gene TRBV7-2; no firm D call. This CDR3 spans 15 amino acids. CDR1 is SGHTA and CDR2 is FQGNSA in the germline V gene. Between the trimmed V and J ends, which lost 1 base and 8 bases, there was a span of 12 bases.

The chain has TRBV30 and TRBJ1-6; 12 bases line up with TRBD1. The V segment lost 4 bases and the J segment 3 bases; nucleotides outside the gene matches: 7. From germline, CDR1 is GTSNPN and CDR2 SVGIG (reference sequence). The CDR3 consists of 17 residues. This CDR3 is CAWTTGTGGFYNSPLHF. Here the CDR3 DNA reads TGTGCCTGGACCACCGGGACAGGGGGCTTCTATAATTCACCCCTCCACTTT. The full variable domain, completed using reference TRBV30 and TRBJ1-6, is SQTIHQWPATLVQPVGSPLSLECTVEGTSNPNLYWYRQAAGRGLQLLFYSVGIGQISSEVPQNLSASRPQDRQFILSSKKLLLSDSGFYLCAWTTGTGGFYNSPLHFGNGTRLTVT.

CDR3: CASSLAGVAEAFF. The CDR3 coding sequence is TGCGCCAGCAGCTTGGCAGGGGTGGCTGAAGCTTTCTTT. V gene TRBV5-1 combines with J gene TRBJ1-1; the D gene is possibly TRBD1 (6 bases). V dropped 0 bases and J dropped 6 bases, with 9 bases sitting between them. The germline V gene has CDR1 SGHRS and CDR2 YFSETQ. The CDR3 totals 13 residues.

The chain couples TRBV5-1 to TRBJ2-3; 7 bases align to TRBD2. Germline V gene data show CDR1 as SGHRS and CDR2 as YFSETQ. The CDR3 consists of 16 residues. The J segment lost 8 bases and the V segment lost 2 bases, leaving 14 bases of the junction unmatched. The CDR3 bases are TGCGCCAGCAGCTTTTCCGTGGGGGGGATAGCGATTACGCAGTATTTT. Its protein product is CASSFSVGGIAITQYF.

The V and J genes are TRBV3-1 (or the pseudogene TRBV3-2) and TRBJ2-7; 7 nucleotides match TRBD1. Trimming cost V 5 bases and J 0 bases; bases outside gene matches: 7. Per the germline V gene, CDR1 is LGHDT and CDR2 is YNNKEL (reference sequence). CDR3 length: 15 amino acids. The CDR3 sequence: CASSNWDRYSYEQYF. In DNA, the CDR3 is TGTGCCAGCAGCAATTGGGACAGATACTCCTACGAGCAGTACTTC.

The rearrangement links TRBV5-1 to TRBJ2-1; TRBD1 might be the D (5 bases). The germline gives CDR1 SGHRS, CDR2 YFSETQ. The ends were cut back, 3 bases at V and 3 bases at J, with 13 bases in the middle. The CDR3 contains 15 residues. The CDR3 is CASSSVGESYNEQFF. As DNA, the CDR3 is TGCGCCAGCAGCTCGGTAGGGGAAAGCTACAATGAGCAGTTCTTC.

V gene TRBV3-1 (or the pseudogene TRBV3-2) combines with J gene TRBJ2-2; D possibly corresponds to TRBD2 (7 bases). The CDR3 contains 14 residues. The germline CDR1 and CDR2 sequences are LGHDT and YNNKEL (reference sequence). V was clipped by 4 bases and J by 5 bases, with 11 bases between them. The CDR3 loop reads CASSLRGGTGELFF. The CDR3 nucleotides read TGTGCCAGCAGCCTCAGGGGAGGGACCGGGGAGCTGTTTTTT.